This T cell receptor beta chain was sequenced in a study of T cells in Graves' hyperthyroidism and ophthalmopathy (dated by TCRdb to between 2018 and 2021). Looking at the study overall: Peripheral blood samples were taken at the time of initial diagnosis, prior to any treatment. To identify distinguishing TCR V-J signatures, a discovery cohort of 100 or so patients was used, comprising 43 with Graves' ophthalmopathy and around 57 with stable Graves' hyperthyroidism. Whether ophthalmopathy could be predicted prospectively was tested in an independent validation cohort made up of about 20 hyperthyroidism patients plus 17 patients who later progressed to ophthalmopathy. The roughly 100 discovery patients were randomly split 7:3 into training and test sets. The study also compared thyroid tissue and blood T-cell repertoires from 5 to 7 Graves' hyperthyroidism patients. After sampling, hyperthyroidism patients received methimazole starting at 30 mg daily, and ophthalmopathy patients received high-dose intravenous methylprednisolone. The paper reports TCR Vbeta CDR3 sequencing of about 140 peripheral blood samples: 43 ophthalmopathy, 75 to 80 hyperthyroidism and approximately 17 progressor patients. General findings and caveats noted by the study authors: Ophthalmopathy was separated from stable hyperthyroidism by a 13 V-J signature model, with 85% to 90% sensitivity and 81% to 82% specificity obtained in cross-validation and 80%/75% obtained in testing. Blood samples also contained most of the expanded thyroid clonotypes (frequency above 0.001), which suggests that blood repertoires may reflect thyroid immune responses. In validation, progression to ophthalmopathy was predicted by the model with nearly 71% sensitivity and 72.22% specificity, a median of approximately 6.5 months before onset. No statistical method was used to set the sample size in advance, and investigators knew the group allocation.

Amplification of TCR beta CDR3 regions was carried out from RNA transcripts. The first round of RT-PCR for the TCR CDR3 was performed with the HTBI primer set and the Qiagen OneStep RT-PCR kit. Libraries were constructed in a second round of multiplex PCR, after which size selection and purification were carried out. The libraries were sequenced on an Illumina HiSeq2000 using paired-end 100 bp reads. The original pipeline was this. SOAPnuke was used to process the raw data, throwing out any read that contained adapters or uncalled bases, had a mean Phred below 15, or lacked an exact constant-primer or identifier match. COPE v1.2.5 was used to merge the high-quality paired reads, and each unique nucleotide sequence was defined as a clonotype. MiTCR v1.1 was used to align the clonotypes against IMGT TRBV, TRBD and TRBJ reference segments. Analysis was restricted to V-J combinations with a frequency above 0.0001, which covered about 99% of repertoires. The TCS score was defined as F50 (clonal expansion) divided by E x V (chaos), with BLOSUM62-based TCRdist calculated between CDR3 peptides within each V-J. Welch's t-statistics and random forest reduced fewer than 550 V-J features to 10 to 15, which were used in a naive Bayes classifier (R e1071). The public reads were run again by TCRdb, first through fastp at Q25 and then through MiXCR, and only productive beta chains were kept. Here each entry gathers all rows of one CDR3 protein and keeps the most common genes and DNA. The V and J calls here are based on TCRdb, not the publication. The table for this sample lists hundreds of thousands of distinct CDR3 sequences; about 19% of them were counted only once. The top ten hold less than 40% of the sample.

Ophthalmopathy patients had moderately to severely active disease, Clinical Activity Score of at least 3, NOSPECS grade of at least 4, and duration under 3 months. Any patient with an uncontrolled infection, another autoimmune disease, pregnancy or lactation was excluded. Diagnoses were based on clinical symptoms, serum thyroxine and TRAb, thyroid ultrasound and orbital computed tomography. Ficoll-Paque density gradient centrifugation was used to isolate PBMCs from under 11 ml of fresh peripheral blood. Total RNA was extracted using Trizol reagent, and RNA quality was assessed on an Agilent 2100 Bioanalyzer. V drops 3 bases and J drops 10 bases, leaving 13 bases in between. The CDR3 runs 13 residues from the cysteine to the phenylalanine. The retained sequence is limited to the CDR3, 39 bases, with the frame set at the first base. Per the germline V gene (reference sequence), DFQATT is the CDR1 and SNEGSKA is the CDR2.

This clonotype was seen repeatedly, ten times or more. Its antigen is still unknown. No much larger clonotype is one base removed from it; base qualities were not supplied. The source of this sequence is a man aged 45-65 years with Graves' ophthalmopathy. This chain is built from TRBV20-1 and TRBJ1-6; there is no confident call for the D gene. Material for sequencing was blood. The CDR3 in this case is CSASSSRGSPLHF. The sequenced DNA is TGCAGTGCTAGTAGCAGCCGGGGATCACCCCTCCACTTT.